This T cell receptor (beta chain) appears in the sequencing data of a study of radiotherapy plus CTLA-4 blockade in lung cancer. Study in general: Disease control reached more than 30%, with objective responses in 15% to 20%.

Generated by immunoSEQ multiplex PCR, the TCRdb table keeps only in-frame clones and is missing some. Of tens of thousands of clones detected, around 78% appear once; the ten largest clones hold less than 4%. Study-wide findings and caveats: Increased serum interferon-beta after radiation also reportedly predicted response strongly. TCR clones from tumors expanded in blood after radiotherapy plus ipilimumab.

Focal radiation and CTLA-4 blockade (ipilimumab) were tested in chemo-refractory metastatic non-small-cell lung cancer patients. On this clone itself: Its antigen remains unknown.

Trimming removed 1 base from V and 0 bases from J; junction bases left unmatched: 3. The CDR3 loop spans 16 amino acids. Germline values: CDR1 SGHTA, CDR2 FQGTGA. The sequencing here drew on peripheral blood, taken from a patient treated with radiotherapy plus ipilimumab. The rearrangement uses TRBV7-3 and TRBJ2-1; 7 bases are a match to TRBD2. The source of this sequence is a human donor with non-small cell lung cancer who had a partial response to radiotherapy plus ipilimumab. Some clones in this sample may be carry-over from other donors' samples. The CDR3 DNA is TGTGCCAGCAGCTTAATGGGCGGGAGCTCCTACAATGAGCAGTTCTTC. Translation gives CASSLMGGSSYNEQFF.